This T cell receptor beta chain was recorded in a study of cytomegalovirus exposure and HLA in healthy donors. General study findings and limits: TCR beta V- and J-gene trimming, according to a later analysis, was linked to a missense DCLRE1C variant. It was taken for granted in presence/absence analyses that sequencing depth across donors was roughly uniform.

Points on this clone: Its antigen is currently unknown.

The PCR used 60 Vbeta and 13 Jbeta primers. Using immunoSEQ multiplex PCR, the repertoire was profiled, and TCRdb retains in-frame clones only, with some absent. The sample records tens of thousands of clones, roughly 76% being singletons. The CDR3 extends over 13 amino acids. V was pared by 5 bases and J by 3 bases, with 3 bases of the junction left unmatched. The germline gives CDR1 SGHTA, CDR2 FQGTGA. This TCR derives from a male donor in good health and CMV-seronegative. The rearrangement uses TRBV7-3 and TRBJ1-1; the match to TRBD1 covers 7 bases. Source material: PBMCs. The CDR3 bases are TGTGCCAGCAGCATGGACAGGCACACTGAAGCTTTCTTT. It encodes CASSMDRHTEAFF. The full variable domain, rest sourced from reference TRBV7-3 and TRBJ1-1, is GAGVSQTPSNKVTEKGKYVELRCDPISGHTALYWYRQSLGQGPEFLIYFQGTGAADDSGLPNDRFFAVRPEGSVSTLKIQRTERGDSAVYLCASSMDRHTEAFFGQGTRLTVV.